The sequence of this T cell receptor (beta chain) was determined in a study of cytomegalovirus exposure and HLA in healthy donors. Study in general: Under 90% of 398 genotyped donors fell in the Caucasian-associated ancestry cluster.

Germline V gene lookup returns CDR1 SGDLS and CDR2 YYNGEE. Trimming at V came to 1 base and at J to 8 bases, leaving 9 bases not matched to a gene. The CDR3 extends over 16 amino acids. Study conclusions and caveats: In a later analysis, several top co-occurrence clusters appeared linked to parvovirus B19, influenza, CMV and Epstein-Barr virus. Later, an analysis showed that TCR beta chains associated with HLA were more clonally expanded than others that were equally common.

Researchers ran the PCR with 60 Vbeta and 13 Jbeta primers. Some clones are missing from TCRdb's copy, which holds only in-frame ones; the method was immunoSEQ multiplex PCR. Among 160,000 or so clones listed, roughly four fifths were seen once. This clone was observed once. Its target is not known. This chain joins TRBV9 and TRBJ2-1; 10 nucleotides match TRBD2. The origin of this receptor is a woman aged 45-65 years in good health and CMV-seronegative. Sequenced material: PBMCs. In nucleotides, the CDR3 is TGTGCCAGCAGCGTAACAGGGCTAGCGGGAGTTTATGAGCAGTTCTTC. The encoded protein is CASSVTGLAGVYEQFF.